This T cell receptor (beta chain) was observed in a study of T-cell memory formation after mild COVID-19. Study context: Across donors, TCR clusters were largely donor specific. Study findings and constraints: Proof of SARS-CoV-2 specificity was absent for the second-wave clones that crested on day 37. Later expanders leaned toward CD4+, whereas clones contracting from day 15 to 85 were balanced CD4/CD8.

On this clonotype: Its antigen is unidentified.

CDR3 length: 16 residues. V was pared by 0 bases and J by 1 base, with 4 bases of the junction left unmatched. Per the germline V gene, CDR1 is SGHRS and CDR2 is YFSETQ. TCRdb processed the 5' RACE reads anew with MiXCR; each CDR3 protein has one entry. This table has 550,000 to 700,000 distinct CDR3 sequences, 17% appearing once. The chain is built from TRBV5-1 and TRBJ1-2; 9 bases agree with TRBD1. The sample was PBMCs or a T cell subset sorted from them (not recorded which). The TCR sequence derives from an adult woman who had mild COVID-19 (a few samples of this study predate the infection). Cell type and time point are not known. CDR3: CASSLGWTGVNYGYTF. CDR3 in DNA: TGCGCCAGCAGCTTGGGCTGGACAGGGGTTAACTATGGCTACACCTTC. The full variable domain, with the rest looked up from reference TRBV5-1 and TRBJ1-2, is KAGVTQTPRYLIKTRGQQVTLSCSPISGHRSVSWYQQTPGQGLQFLFEYFSETQRNKGNFPGRFSGRQFSNSRSEMNVSTLELGDSALYLCASSLGWTGVNYGYTFGSGTRLTVV.